A selection of T cell receptor beta chains follows, all from one sample in a study of blood T cell repertoires in COVID-19. The method was immunoSEQ multiplex PCR; TCRdb's version includes in-frame clones alone and lacks a portion of them. The sample has roughly 240,000 clones; roughly 85% are singletons. The material sequenced was PBMCs or T cells enriched from blood (not recorded which). The source of these receptors is a woman aged 50 to 65 with acute COVID-19. Each CDR3 is given with its conserved first and last residue. D genes are given only for firm matches. Size is stated for part of the rows, as once, few or many counts, or as a class when the clone is expanded.

clone_size: once; d_call: NA; v_call: TRBV5-1; j_call: TRBJ2-3; cdr3_aa: CASSLGPDSSSTDTQYF
clone_size: NA; d_call: TRBD2; v_call: TRBV30; j_call: TRBJ2-1; cdr3_aa: CACGLAGFNEQFF
clone_size: NA; d_call: TRBD2; v_call: TRBV2; j_call: TRBJ2-7; cdr3_aa: CASRGTSGVYEQYF
clone_size: NA; d_call: NA; v_call: TRBV7-2; j_call: TRBJ2-2; cdr3_aa: CASSLGGYSISGELFF
clone_size: NA; d_call: NA; v_call: TRBV5-1; j_call: TRBJ1-3; cdr3_aa: CASAGNPGNTIYF
clone_size: NA; d_call: NA; v_call: TRBV2; j_call: TRBJ1-1; cdr3_aa: CASIGRGAFF
clone_size: NA; d_call: NA; v_call: TRBV4-3; j_call: TRBJ1-6; cdr3_aa: CASSQGGGSPLHF
clone_size: once; d_call: NA; v_call: TRBV11-1; j_call: TRBJ1-4; cdr3_aa: CASSLGGGREKLFF
clone_size: NA; d_call: NA; v_call: TRBV5-1; j_call: TRBJ1-2; cdr3_aa: CASSQGIPNYGYTF
clone_size: NA; d_call: NA; v_call: TRBV19; j_call: TRBJ2-6; cdr3_aa: CASSPRQGANVLTF
clone_size: NA; d_call: TRBD1; v_call: TRBV10-2; j_call: TRBJ1-1; cdr3_aa: CASKDRALPVAEAFF
clone_size: NA; d_call: TRBD1; v_call: TRBV29-1; j_call: TRBJ1-1; cdr3_aa: CSGRGQGSTEAFF
clone_size: NA; d_call: TRBD1; v_call: TRBV5-1; j_call: TRBJ1-2; cdr3_aa: CASSRDSAAFINYGYTF
clone_size: NA; d_call: NA; v_call: TRBV7-9; j_call: TRBJ1-1; cdr3_aa: CASSLGSGRDEAFF
clone_size: once; d_call: TRBD2; v_call: TRBV7-2; j_call: TRBJ2-5; cdr3_aa: CASSSVGGGIETQYF
clone_size: once; d_call: TRBD1; v_call: TRBV2; j_call: TRBJ1-4; cdr3_aa: CASSEFTGGNEKLFF